This T cell receptor (beta chain) was sequenced during a study of response to subunit inactivated influenza vaccine (dated by TCRdb to the late 2010s). Notes on the research overall: The study used deep quantitative T cell receptor repertoire profiling to track responses to a trivalent subunit inactivated influenza vaccine.

Points the paper makes about the study in general: According to the authors, only a limited number of new T cells may be recruited by each seasonal influenza vaccination.

Library preparation employed RT-PCR. The listed sequencing device is Illumina HiSeq 2500. The public sequencing data were trimmed at Q25 with fastp and processed into clonotypes with MiXCR by TCRdb, which kept only in-frame beta chains. Rows with a matching CDR3 protein are joined into one entry that keeps the most common DNA and genes. The sample table contains about 620,000 distinct CDR3 sequences; only one count was recorded for over 9.5% of them. The biggest ten clones account for 9.5% to 13% of the sample. CDR1 is given as SGHTA and CDR2 as FQGTGA, both from the germline V gene. The CDR3, from cysteine to phenylalanine, totals 15 residues. The sequence is cut down to CDR3 DNA, 45 bases in frame from base 1. The V and J ends are trimmed by 1 base and 4 bases, leaving 12 bases between them. A few counts support this clonotype. Its recognized antigen is unknown. The input lacks base qualities; no much larger clone sits a single base away.

This clonotype originated in a man aged 45-65 years who received an inactivated influenza vaccine. Donor details come from another sample of the same person, matched by shared clones. This specimen was PBMCs from blood, taken on the day of vaccination. The chain is assembled from TRBV7-3 and TRBJ2-3, with no D gene named confidently. The CDR3 is CASSLSGPGADTQYF. Here is the DNA: TGTGCCAGCAGCTTAAGTGGGCCGGGCGCAGATACGCAGTATTTT.